The 10 T cell receptor beta chains below were found in one sample sequenced in a study of blood T cells in healthy people across ages. Using a J-beta primer mix together with a sample-barcoded 5' primer, a second PCR was run for roughly 6 to 12 cycles. TCRdb reprocessed the 5' RACE reads with MiXCR, giving one entry per CDR3 protein. The table shows over 300,000 distinct CDR3 sequences, with approximately 47% occurring only once. The sequenced sample consisted of blood. Receptors were obtained from a man between 60 and 75 years old in good health.

V usage is TRBV28 and J usage is TRBJ1-2, with a tentative D call TRBD1 (5 bases). In germline, CDR1 is MDHEN, CDR2 SYDVKM. V dropped 7 bases and J dropped 4 bases, with 10 bases sitting between them. The CDR3 runs to 12 residues. CDR3 sequence reads: CASTVTAYGYTF. Written as DNA, the CDR3 is TGTGCCAGCACTGTGACAGCCTATGGCTACACCTTC.

As regards this clonotype: Germline and junction disagree at one end, which may indicate a read error. The J gene is TRBJ2-3, the V gene TRBV11-2; TRBD1 might be the D (6 bases). The length of the CDR3 is 16 residues. CDR1 and CDR2 (germline): SGHAT, FQNNGV. The CDR3 sequence is CASSLAQGSATGTQYF. CDR3 bases: TGTGCCAGCAGCTTAGCCCAGGGGTCCGCCACAGGTACGCAGTATTTT.

V is TRBV11-1 and J is TRBJ2-3; a possible D gene is TRBD1 (6 bases). CDR1 SGHAT and CDR2 FQDESV come from the germline V gene (reference sequence). V was pared by 5 bases and J by 0 bases, with 9 bases between. This CDR3 is 14 amino acids long. The CDR3, as DNA: TGTGCCAGCAGCCGGGACACCAGCACAGATACGCAGTATTTT. The encoded protein is CASSRDTSTDTQYF.

The rearrangement links TRBV7-2 to TRBJ2-3; the D is unclear. This CDR3 contains 13 residues. V was pared by 2 bases and J by 7 bases, with 10 bases between. Germline CDR1 SGHTA, CDR2 FQGNSA. CDR3 amino acids: CASSLKISNTQYF. The CDR3 DNA reads TGTGCCAGCAGCTTAAAAATCTCTAATACGCAGTATTTT.

The chain carries TRBV6-1 and TRBJ2-1, with 7 bases fitting TRBD2. The germline gives CDR1 MNHNS, CDR2 SASEGT. The CDR3 is 15 amino acids. The trim removed 0 bases at V and 7 bases at J, leaving 6 bases unmatched. In DNA form, the CDR3 reads TGTGCCAGCAGTGAAGCCCAGCGGCGGGGGAATGAGCAGTTCTTC. Translating gives CASSEAQRRGNEQFF.

The rearrangement joins TRBV27 to TRBJ2-3; a weak D match, TRBD2 (6 bases). Trimming removed 3 bases at V and 2 bases at J, with 15 bases between. From germline, CDR1 is MNHEY and CDR2 SMNVEV (reference sequence). The CDR3 is made up of 16 amino acids. This CDR3 is CASSFLPVGLTDTQYF. The CDR3 nucleotides are TGTGCCAGCAGTTTCCTCCCAGTGGGACTCACAGATACGCAGTATTTT.

The rearrangement uses TRBV20-1 and TRBJ1-4; maybe TRBD1 (5 bases). The CDR3 is 13 residues long. V lost 1 base, J lost 10 bases, and 13 bases lay in between. Germline CDR1 reads DFQATT; CDR2 reads SNEGSKA (reference sequence). CDR3 in amino acids: CSARGGSAGKLFF. The CDR3 DNA sequence: TGCAGTGCTAGAGGGGGGTCCGCCGGAAAACTGTTTTTT.

This chain uses TRBV20-1 with TRBJ2-3; a weak D match, TRBD1 (6 bases). This CDR3 has 13 amino acids. V lost 6 bases to trimming and J lost 0 bases, with 10 bases between them. From germline, CDR1 is DFQATT and CDR2 SNEGSKA (reference sequence). CDR3 residues: CSAGQFSTDTQYF. CDR3 DNA: TGCAGTGCCGGACAGTTTAGCACAGATACGCAGTATTTT.

A note on this clonotype: The germline gene is not matched at one end of the junction; a read error may be the cause. The chain recombines TRBV7-8 with TRBJ2-7; TRBD2 aligns across 9 bases. Germline CDR1 is SGHVS and CDR2 is FQNEAQ. The CDR3 loop spans 16 amino acids. The CDR3 coding sequence is TGTGCCCGCAGCTTATATGGGACTAGCCTTTCCTACGAGCAGTACTTC. Amino acid sequence: CARSLYGTSLSYEQYF.

This clonotype was detected many times. The chain employs TRBV20-1 and TRBJ2-7; TRBD1 matches 7 bases. In germline, CDR1 is DFQATT, CDR2 SNEGSKA (reference sequence). J was trimmed by 6 bases and V by 6 bases; bases with no gene match: 14. The CDR3 is 14 amino acids. DNA of the CDR3: TGCAGTGCCCAACGAGCGAGGGGGCCCCTCGAGCAGTACTTC. It translates to CSAQRARGPLEQYF.